The 18 T cell receptor beta chains given below trace back to one sample, sequenced in a study of regulatory T cells in long-lasting Graves disease. Time point defined: newly diagnosed GD, antithyroid drugs for less than 3 months. After RNA was extracted from PBMCs, the TCR library was made from it. HTBI primers from iRepertoire and Arm-PCR of CDR3 regions yielded the TCR beta libraries. TCRdb re-called the multiplex PCR reads through MiXCR, storing one row per CDR3 protein. The sample lists approximately 490,000 distinct CDR3 sequences; 15% to 20% were seen once. The same specimen was also included in a second study, on T cells in Graves' hyperthyroidism and ophthalmopathy.

The sequencing used peripheral blood mononuclear cells (PBMCs), collected at new diagnosis, from a patient treated with antithyroid drugs. The receptors were sampled from a middle-aged man with Graves disease.

This clonotype has ten or more counts. J is TRBJ1-5 and V is TRBV18; D is unresolved. The V end lost 3 bases, the J end lost 6 bases, and 9 bases lay between the germline ends. CDR1 and CDR2 from the germline V gene are KGHSH and LQKENI. The CDR3 totals 13 residues. CDR3 amino acids: CASSPKRGQPQHF. The CDR3 region has the DNA TGTGCCAGCTCACCCAAGCGGGGTCAGCCCCAGCATTTT.

The chain uses TRBV10-3 and TRBJ2-2; D perhaps matches TRBD1 (6 bases). Per germline, CDR1 ENHRY and CDR2 SYGVKD. V shed 6 bases and J shed 0 bases, with 11 bases lying between them. This CDR3 contains 15 residues. CDR3 region: CAIRGDTTNTGELFF. DNA for the CDR3: TGTGCCATCAGGGGGGACACTACGAACACCGGGGAGCTGTTTTTT.

This clonotype was observed a handful of times. J is TRBJ2-4 and V is TRBV24-1; tentatively, D is TRBD2 (6 bases). Trimming removed 4 bases at V and 8 bases at J, with 11 bases between. There are 13 residues in the CDR3. Looked up from germline, CDR1 is KGHDR and CDR2 is SFDVKD. CDR3 loop: CATSESGGDIQYF. In DNA form, the CDR3 reads TGTGCCACCAGTGAAAGTGGAGGGGACATTCAGTACTTC.

With respect to this clonotype: Compared with germline, one end of the junction differs, possibly owing to a read error. This chain connects TRBV9 to TRBJ2-2; D possibly corresponds to TRBD2 (6 bases). The V gene's germline CDR1 is SGDLS and CDR2 YYNGEE. The CDR3 contains 17 residues. DNA for the CDR3: TGTGCCAGCGGCGTTGATCCCAGGGCTAGCGAAACCGGGGAGCTGTTTTTT. Residues: CASGVDPRASETGELFF.

This clonotype was observed a handful of times. The chain joins TRBV20-1 to TRBJ1-2; D gene ambiguous. The length of the CDR3 is 12 residues. Germline V CDR1 and CDR2: DFQATT, SNEGSKA (reference sequence). V lost 0 bases, J lost 5 bases, and 7 bases lay in between. CDR3 in amino acids: CSARDGSYGYTF. The CDR3, as DNA: TGCAGTGCTAGAGATGGGAGTTATGGCTACACCTTC.

In this sample, this clonotype turned up many times. The chain recombines TRBV12-5 with TRBJ2-1, with 12 bases that match TRBD2. The CDR3 loop spans 17 amino acids. Germline CDR1 LGHNT, CDR2 FRNRAP. With 6 bases clipped from V and 1 base from J, the junction kept 7 bases outside the gene matches. The CDR3 here is CASGGGTSGLSYNEQFF. CDR3 sequence (DNA): TGTGCTAGTGGGGGTGGGACTAGCGGGTTATCCTACAATGAGCAGTTCTTC.

This clonotype was observed a few times. The genes are TRBV6-2 or TRBV6-3 and TRBJ1-2; weak D call: TRBD1 (6 bases). V lost 2 bases and J 6 bases, leaving 13 bases between the germline ends. The CDR3 is made up of 14 amino acids. The germline V gene has CDR1 MNHEY and CDR2 SVGEGT. CDR3 coding DNA: TGTGCCAGCAGTTACGCGGGACAAGTACATGGCTACACCTTC. Amino acid sequence: CASSYAGQVHGYTF.

Concerning this clonotype itself: A much larger clone differs from this one at a single base, so this may be a read error. J is TRBJ2-1 and V is TRBV6-5, with 13 bases identical to TRBD2. The J call may be in error: the DNA end matches TRBJ2-5 better. Germline V gives CDR1 MNHEY, CDR2 SVGAGI. The CDR3 is 17 residues long. The CDR3, as DNA: TGTGCCGGCAGTTCGGGACTAGCGGGGCACGGCCAAGAGACCCAGTACTTC. It is translated as CAGSSGLAGHGQETQYF.

The J gene is TRBJ1-2, the V gene TRBV12-3 or TRBV12-4; no clear D gene. The CDR3 runs to 12 residues. V dropped 4 bases and J dropped 8 bases, with 11 bases sitting between them. The DNA for the CDR3 is TGTGCCAGCAGTTCGCAGGCGTTCGGCTACACCTTC. Its protein product is CASSSQAFGYTF.

A few counts support this clonotype. The chain links TRBV5-6 to TRBJ2-7, with TRBD1 identical over 8 bases. Germline trimming cut 4 bases from V and 4 bases from J; bases unmatched to any gene: 4. The germline CDR1 and CDR2 sequences are SGHDT and YYEEEE. The CDR3 has 13 residues. The CDR3 DNA reads TGTGCCAGCAGCGCGACAGGGGTGTACGAGCAGTACTTC. This codes for CASSATGVYEQYF.

This clonotype was seen ten or more times. The junction does not match germline at one end; this may be a read error. This chain uses TRBV2 with TRBJ2-1, with TRBD2 identical over 7 bases. This CDR3 region has 11 residues. The V gene's germline CDR1 is SNHLY and CDR2 FYNNEI. CDR3 coding DNA: TGTGCCAGCAGCTGGGGGGGGACTTCCGCCTTC. Translated: CASSWGGTSAF. The variable domain in full, completed from reference TRBV2 and TRBJ2-1, reads EPEVTQTPSHQVTQMGQEVILRCVPISNHLYFYWYRQILGQKVEFLVSFYNNEISEKSEIFDDQFSVERPDGSNFTLKIRSTKLEDSAMYFCASSWGGTSAFGPGTRLTVL.

This clonotype was seen only once. The CDR3 reads CASSESGTGKNEKLFF. In nucleotides, the CDR3 is TGTGCCAGCAGTGAATCGGGGACAGGGAAAAATGAAAAACTGTTTTTT. The rearrangement links TRBV25-1 to TRBJ1-4; TRBD1 agrees at 9 bases. J lost 5 bases, V lost 1 base, and 5 bases had no gene match. Looked up from germline, CDR1 is MGHDK and CDR2 is SYGVNS. The CDR3 spans 16 residues.

This clonotype was seen at least ten times. This chain links TRBV29-1 with TRBJ1-2; 8 bases agree with TRBD1. Germline V gene sequence: CDR1 SQVTM, CDR2 ANQGSEA. The CDR3 is 12 amino acids. The junction had 7 bases not matched to a gene; V was cut back by 7 bases and J by 6 bases. The CDR3 sequence: CSGTDRGHGYTF. For the CDR3, the DNA is TGCAGCGGCACAGACAGGGGTCATGGCTACACCTTC.

The chain recombines TRBV27 with TRBJ2-1; D gene unclear. Germline V gives CDR1 MNHEY, CDR2 SMNVEV (reference sequence). CDR3 length: 16 residues. The germline V and J ends were trimmed by 5 bases and 0 bases, with 14 bases remaining between them. CDR3 loop: CASSGPRYRSYNEQFF. CDR3 coding DNA: TGTGCCAGCAGTGGACCTCGGTACCGCTCCTACAATGAGCAGTTCTTC.

This clonotype turned up a few times. A read error may explain this, as a much larger clone is one base away. The chain carries TRBV19 and TRBJ2-1, with 9 positions matching TRBD2. The V segment lost 4 bases and the J segment 8 bases; nucleotides outside the gene matches: 6. This CDR3 has 14 residues. Germline-derived CDR1 and CDR2 are LNHDA and SQIVND (reference sequence). The CDR3, as DNA: TGTGCCAGTAGTAGACTAGCGGAGTACGATGAGCAGTTCTTC. It is translated as CASSRLAEYDEQFF.

This clonotype showed up many times. The chain has TRBV2 and TRBJ2-7, with 11 bases that match TRBD1. Germline CDR1 reads SNHLY; CDR2 reads FYNNEI. After removal of 5 bases from V and 6 bases from J, the junction contained 9 bases not matched to a gene. The CDR3 spans 15 residues. The CDR3 loop reads CASSSLGTGGPEQYF. CDR3 DNA sequence: TGTGCCAGCAGTTCCCTGGGGACAGGGGGTCCCGAGCAGTACTTC. Full variable domain (remainder filled in from reference TRBV2 and TRBJ2-7): EPEVTQTPSHQVTQMGQEVILRCVPISNHLYFYWYRQILGQKVEFLVSFYNNEISEKSEIFDDQFSVERPDGSNFTLKIRSTKLEDSAMYFCASSSLGTGGPEQYFGPGTRLTVT.

This clonotype came up many times. The chain couples TRBV27 to TRBJ1-2; no reliable D call. The CDR3 has 16 residues. In germline, CDR1 is MNHEY, CDR2 SMNVEV (reference sequence). V was cut by 3 bases and J by 0 bases, with 14 bases left in between. The CDR3 loop is CASSFVGKSANYGYTF. The CDR3 DNA follows: TGTGCCAGCAGTTTTGTTGGGAAAAGCGCTAACTATGGCTACACCTTC.

This clonotype has only a few counts. The chain joins TRBV6-1 to TRBJ1-2, with TRBD1 as a possible D gene (5 bases). V was shortened by 11 bases and J by 3 bases, with 16 bases between the two germline ends. The CDR3 covers 13 residues. The germline CDR1 and CDR2 sequences are MNHNS and SASEGT. CDR3 protein: CADMGRGHYGYTF. DNA of the CDR3: TGTGCCGACATGGGGCGGGGCCACTATGGCTACACCTTC.